This TCR beta chain was recovered during a study of radiation and T cells in renal cell carcinoma. Treatment specified: treatment-naive control, cytoreductive nephrectomy. Controls were unirradiated tumors from treatment-naive cytoreductive nephrectomy patients. Profiling relied on immunoSEQ multiplex PCR, and the TCRdb table lists in-frame clones only, not all of them. The table has about 16,000 clones, approximately 56% seen once. The clonotype comes from a man in his 60s with renal cell carcinoma. This specimen consisted of tumor tissue, obtained from a patient whose treatment was nephrectomy without radiotherapy.

The chain's CDR3 is CASSYGQGEAFF. CDR3 sequence (DNA): TGTGCCAGCAGCTACGGACAGGGTGAAGCTTTCTTT. The chain links TRBV5-4 to TRBJ1-1; 8 positions agree with TRBD1. J lost 7 bases, V lost 3 bases, and 2 bases had no gene match. CDR1 is SGHNT and CDR2 is YYREEE in the germline V gene (reference sequence). This CDR3 is 12 amino acids long.